This TCR beta chain derives from a study of T-cell memory formation after mild COVID-19. Study results and caveats: Pre-infection memory contained some responding clones, which suggested that cross-reactive memory had joined. Mainly CM and EM harbored the contracting CD4+ clones; mainly EMRA harbored the CD8+ ones.

TCRdb passed the 5' RACE reads through MiXCR, listing each CDR3 protein once. The sample includes around 250,000 distinct CDR3 sequences, about 17% of them seen just once. The sample holds a few counts of this clonotype. The target antigen is unknown. The CDR3 extends over 16 amino acids. Trimming cost V 5 bases and J 1 base, with 17 bases left between them. Germline lookup yields CDR1 MNHEY and CDR2 SVGAGI. The sequenced sample consisted of PBMCs or a T cell subset sorted from them (not recorded which). The chain recombines TRBV6-5 with TRBJ1-2; a weak D match, TRBD1 (5 bases). This TCR came from a man in his late teens or twenties who had mild COVID-19 (a few samples of this study predate the infection). Cell type and time point are not known. Written as DNA, the CDR3 is TGTGCCAGCAGTCACCAACCGGGACGGGGTAACTATGGCTACACCTTC. It specifies CASSHQPGRGNYGYTF.